Listed below are T cell receptor beta chains from one sample, sequenced in a study of cytomegalovirus exposure and HLA in healthy donors. Assay used: immunoSEQ multiplex PCR; TCRdb lists only in-frame clones, some missing. Among fewer than 200,000 clones listed, 65% to 85% were seen once. The sequenced sample consisted of PBMCs. The receptors derive from a woman in her 40s in good health and CMV-seropositive. The CDR3 runs from the conserved cysteine through the conserved F or W. Fields, in order: clone size, D gene, V gene, CDR3 length, J gene, CDR3 protein, CDR3 DNA. D genes are given only for firm matches. Part of the rows lack a size; the others show once, few, many or a class for expanded clones.

size: once
D: TRBD1
V: TRBV5-4
length: 15
J: TRBJ2-7
CDR3: CASKLGGTGGREQYF
DNA: TGTGCCAGCAAGCTGGGTGGGACAGGGGGCCGCGAGCAGTACTTC

size: few
D: NA
V: TRBV2
length: 13
J: TRBJ1-5
CDR3: CASSDEGSQPQHF
DNA: TGTGCCAGCAGTGATGAGGGCAGTCAGCCCCAGCATTTT

size: NA
D: TRBD2
V: TRBV5-1
length: 17
J: TRBJ2-3
CDR3: CASSLGTSGLSTDTQYF
DNA: TGCGCCAGCAGCCTTGGGACTAGCGGGTTAAGCACAGATACGCAGTATTTT

size: NA
D: NA
V: TRBV7-2
length: 15
J: TRBJ2-3
CDR3: CASSRPGRVPDTQYF
DNA: TGTGCCAGCAGTCGTCCGGGCAGGGTTCCAGATACGCAGTATTTT

size: NA
D: TRBD1
V: TRBV5-4
length: 15
J: TRBJ2-5
CDR3: CASSLGDRVGETQYF
DNA: TGTGCCAGCAGCTTGGGAGACAGGGTAGGAGAGACCCAGTACTTC

size: NA
D: TRBD1
V: TRBV5-8
length: 15
J: TRBJ1-2
CDR3: CASHRGTGGYYGYTF
DNA: TGTGCCAGCCACCGAGGGACAGGGGGCTACTATGGCTACACCTTC

size: NA
D: NA
V: TRBV19
length: 13
J: TRBJ1-2
CDR3: CASSRDTLYGYTF
DNA: TGTGCCAGTAGTCGGGACACGCTCTATGGCTACACCTTC

size: NA
D: TRBD1
V: TRBV5-1
length: 16
J: TRBJ2-5
CDR3: CASSGGQGGFAETQYF
DNA: TGCGCCAGCAGCGGCGGACAGGGGGGCTTCGCGGAGACCCAGTACTTC

size: NA
D: TRBD1
V: TRBV18
length: 17
J: TRBJ1-2
CDR3: CASSPLSGQGALHGYTF
DNA: TGTGCCAGCTCACCACTTAGTGGACAGGGGGCGTTGCATGGCTACACCTTC

size: NA
D: NA
V: TRBV11-2
length: 14
J: TRBJ2-7
CDR3: CASSLDFRGYEQYF
DNA: TGTGCCAGCAGCTTGGATTTCAGGGGTTACGAGCAGTACTTC

size: NA
D: NA
V: TRBV30
length: 15
J: TRBJ2-2
CDR3: CAWSPPDTNTGELFF
DNA: TGTGCCTGGAGTCCGCCTGACACGAACACCGGGGAGCTGTTTTTT

size: NA
D: NA
V: TRBV2
length: 16
J: TRBJ1-5
CDR3: CASSDLGRYSNQPQHF
DNA: TGTGCCAGCAGTGACTTGGGCAGATACAGCAATCAGCCCCAGCATTTT

size: few
D: NA
V: TRBV7-8
length: 11
J: TRBJ1-1
CDR3: CASSLVGGAFF
DNA: TGTGCCAGCAGCTTAGTCGGCGGGGCTTTCTTT

size: NA
D: TRBD2
V: TRBV5-4
length: 16
J: TRBJ2-5
CDR3: CASSPRTSGRGETQYF
DNA: TGTGCCAGCAGCCCGCGAACTAGCGGGAGGGGGGAGACCCAGTACTTC

size: few
D: NA
V: TRBV25-1
length: 15
J: TRBJ1-2
CDR3: CASSEYEGAGDGYTF
DNA: TGTGCCAGCAGTGAATATGAAGGGGCAGGCGATGGCTACACCTTC

size: NA
D: NA
V: TRBV6-6
length: 11
J: TRBJ2-3
CDR3: CASSPGNTQYF
DNA: TGTGCCAGCAGTCCAGGGAATACGCAGTATTTT

size: NA
D: TRBD1
V: TRBV10-3
length: 14
J: TRBJ2-7
CDR3: CAISESTGMDEQYF
DNA: TGTGCCATCAGTGAGTCGACAGGGATGGACGAGCAGTACTTC

size: NA
D: TRBD1
V: TRBV4-1
length: 17
J: TRBJ1-5
CDR3: CASSHGQGGFSNQPQHF
DNA: TGCGCCAGCAGCCACGGACAGGGTGGATTCAGCAATCAGCCCCAGCATTTT

size: once
D: NA
V: TRBV19
length: 16
J: TRBJ1-1
CDR3: CASSPRPGVRGTEAFF
DNA: TGTGCCAGTAGTCCACGTCCGGGGGTGAGGGGCACTGAAGCTTTCTTT

size: NA
D: TRBD1
V: TRBV7-8
length: 15
J: TRBJ2-1
CDR3: CASSLTGGGYNEQFF
DNA: TGTGCCAGCAGCTTAACAGGGGGCGGCTACAATGAGCAGTTCTTC

size: NA
D: NA
V: TRBV6-5
length: 13
J: TRBJ1-2
CDR3: CASSLGDSYGYTF
DNA: TGTGCCAGCAGTTTAGGGGATTCCTATGGCTACACCTTC

size: NA
D: TRBD1
V: TRBV18
length: 16
J: TRBJ1-2
CDR3: CASSSFTGGDGYGYTF
DNA: TGTGCCAGCTCAAGCTTCACAGGGGGCGATGGCTATGGCTACACCTTC

size: once
D: NA
V: TRBV2
length: 13
J: TRBJ1-6
CDR3: CASRRGGNSPLHF
DNA: TGTGCCAGCAGGCGAGGGGGTAATTCACCCCTCCACTTT

size: NA
D: TRBD2
V: TRBV7-2
length: 16
J: TRBJ2-2
CDR3: CASSPGTSGRIGELFF
DNA: TGTGCCAGCAGCCCAGGGACTAGCGGGAGAATCGGGGAGCTGTTTTTT

size: NA
D: TRBD2
V: TRBV7-2
length: 14
J: TRBJ2-1
CDR3: CASSLSGGVNEQFF
DNA: TGTGCCAGCAGCTTATCGGGAGGGGTTAATGAGCAGTTCTTC

size: NA
D: NA
V: TRBV5-6
length: 14
J: TRBJ2-7
CDR3: CASSLDGLTYEQYF
DNA: TGTGCCAGCAGCTTGGATGGACTGACCTACGAGCAGTACTTC

size: NA
D: TRBD1
V: TRBV11-3
length: 15
J: TRBJ2-1
CDR3: CASSLATGGVDEQFF
DNA: TGTGCCAGCAGCTTAGCGACAGGGGGCGTTGATGAGCAGTTCTTC

size: once
D: NA
V: TRBV7-2
length: 14
J: TRBJ1-2
CDR3: CASSLAGADYGYTF
DNA: TGTGCCAGCAGCTTAGCAGGGGCGGACTATGGCTACACCTTC

size: NA
D: TRBD2
V: TRBV9
length: 16
J: TRBJ2-2
CDR3: CASTRTSGGRSGELFF
DNA: TGTGCCAGCACTAGGACTAGCGGGGGCCGTAGCGGGGAGCTGTTTTTT

size: NA
D: NA
V: TRBV6-5
length: 12
J: TRBJ2-3
CDR3: CASSSDRDTQYF
DNA: TGTGCCAGCAGTTCGGACAGAGATACGCAGTATTTT

size: few
D: NA
V: TRBV5-6
length: 13
J: TRBJ2-1
CDR3: CASSLPSSNEQFF
DNA: TGTGCCAGCAGCTTGCCTAGCAGCAATGAGCAGTTCTTC

size: NA
D: TRBD2
V: TRBV18
length: 16
J: TRBJ2-5
CDR3: CASSPSLAGGRETQYF
DNA: TGTGCCAGCTCACCATCACTAGCGGGGGGGAGAGAGACCCAGTACTTC

size: NA
D: TRBD2
V: TRBV7-2
length: 14
J: TRBJ2-1
CDR3: CASSLDGGAPEQFF
DNA: TGTGCCAGCAGCTTGGACGGGGGGGCCCCCGAGCAGTTCTTC

size: few
D: NA
V: TRBV14
length: 14
J: TRBJ2-1
CDR3: CASSQAGSYNEQFF
DNA: TGTGCCAGCAGCCAAGCGGGCTCCTACAATGAGCAGTTCTTC

size: NA
D: NA
V: TRBV30
length: 11
J: TRBJ2-5
CDR3: CASGWRETQYF
DNA: TGTGCCTCTGGGTGGAGGGAGACCCAGTACTTC

size: NA
D: NA
V: TRBV10-2
length: 13
J: TRBJ1-5
CDR3: CASSEGGIQPQHF
DNA: TGCGCCAGCAGTGAGGGGGGGATTCAGCCCCAGCATTTT

size: NA
D: TRBD2
V: TRBV30
length: 14
J: TRBJ2-3
CDR3: CAWSASGEIDTQYF
DNA: TGTGCCTGGAGTGCTAGCGGGGAAATAGATACGCAGTATTTT

size: NA
D: TRBD1
V: TRBV4-3
length: 15
J: TRBJ2-1
CDR3: CASSRSGGAYNEQFF
DNA: TGCGCCAGCAGCCGGTCAGGGGGAGCTTACAATGAGCAGTTCTTC

size: NA
D: TRBD1
V: TRBV28
length: 14
J: TRBJ1-6
CDR3: CASTQTGLDSPLHF
DNA: TGTGCCAGCACCCAGACAGGGTTGGATTCACCCCTCCACTTT

size: NA
D: TRBD2
V: TRBV2
length: 13
J: TRBJ2-1
CDR3: CASSGDYLNEQFF
DNA: TGTGCCAGCAGTGGGGACTACCTCAATGAGCAGTTCTTC

size: NA
D: NA
V: TRBV30
length: 13
J: TRBJ2-3
CDR3: CAWCVGGVDTQYF
DNA: TGTGCCTGGTGCGTGGGGGGTGTAGATACGCAGTATTTT

size: NA
D: NA
V: TRBV6-6
length: 15
J: TRBJ2-5
CDR3: CASSPRGSAQETQYF
DNA: TGTGCCAGCAGCCCACGGGGTAGCGCACAAGAGACCCAGTACTTC

size: NA
D: NA
V: TRBV7-2
length: 14
J: TRBJ2-3
CDR3: CASSDGGLTDTQYF
DNA: TGTGCCAGCAGCGATGGGGGCCTCACAGATACGCAGTATTTT

size: once
D: TRBD1
V: TRBV2
length: 22
J: TRBJ1-5
CDR3: CASSEPFPPTGGRDYSNQPQHF
DNA: TGTGCCAGCAGTGAACCTTTCCCTCCGACAGGGGGCAGAGATTATAGCAATCAGCCCCAGCATTTT

size: NA
D: NA
V: TRBV7-9
length: 12
J: TRBJ2-5
CDR3: CSSFKQGGTQYF
DNA: TGTTCCAGCTTCAAGCAGGGAGGGACCCAGTACTTC

size: NA
D: TRBD1
V: TRBV7-2
length: 16
J: TRBJ1-1
CDR3: CASSIGGTGVNTEAFF
DNA: TGTGCCAGCAGCATAGGGGGGACAGGCGTGAACACTGAAGCTTTCTTT

size: few
D: NA
V: TRBV5-4
length: 15
J: TRBJ1-1
CDR3: CASSSRGWGNTEAFF
DNA: TGTGCCAGCAGCTCTAGGGGTTGGGGGAACACTGAAGCTTTCTTT

size: NA
D: NA
V: TRBV4-2
length: 15
J: TRBJ1-5
CDR3: CASKINRVGNQPQHF
DNA: TGTGCCAGCAAAATTAACAGGGTTGGCAATCAGCCCCAGCATTTT

size: NA
D: NA
V: TRBV6-1
length: 13
J: TRBJ1-4
CDR3: CASSGGGYEKLFF
DNA: TGTGCCAGCAGTGGGGGCGGATATGAAAAACTGTTTTTT

size: NA
D: NA
V: TRBV14
length: 14
J: TRBJ1-1
CDR3: CASSQPSQDTEAFF
DNA: TGTGCCAGCAGCCAACCTTCTCAGGACACTGAAGCTTTCTTT

size: NA
D: TRBD1
V: TRBV12-5
length: 16
J: TRBJ2-5
CDR3: CASGSPGQGIQETQYF
DNA: TGTGCTAGTGGTTCCCCGGGACAGGGAATACAAGAGACCCAGTACTTC

size: once
D: NA
V: TRBV4-3
length: 14
J: TRBJ1-2
CDR3: CASSYNRETYGYTF
DNA: TGCGCCAGCAGTTATAACAGGGAAACCTATGGCTACACCTTC

size: few
D: TRBD1
V: TRBV5-1
length: 16
J: TRBJ2-1
CDR3: CASSSPDRDSYNEQFF
DNA: TGCGCCAGCAGCTCCCCGGACAGGGACTCCTACAATGAGCAGTTCTTC

size: NA
D: NA
V: TRBV5-1
length: 15
J: TRBJ2-1
CDR3: CASSPPGGTYNEQFF
DNA: TGCGCCAGCAGCCCCCCGGGGGGCACCTACAATGAGCAGTTCTTC

size: once
D: TRBD1
V: TRBV10-3
length: 17
J: TRBJ2-2
CDR3: CAIRGKDRGPNTGELFF
DNA: TGTGCCATCAGGGGGAAAGACAGGGGCCCAAACACCGGGGAGCTGTTTTTT

size: NA
D: NA
V: TRBV27
length: 15
J: TRBJ2-7
CDR3: CASSFNREVAYEQYF
DNA: TGTGCCAGCAGTTTCAACAGGGAAGTGGCCTACGAGCAGTACTTC

size: NA
D: NA
V: TRBV18
length: 14
J: TRBJ2-5
CDR3: CASSPPLSGETQYF
DNA: TGTGCCAGCTCACCACCACTATCGGGAGAGACCCAGTACTTC

size: NA
D: NA
V: TRBV5-1
length: 13
J: TRBJ1-2
CDR3: CASSFPPFYGYTF
DNA: TGCGCCAGCAGTTTCCCCCCATTCTATGGCTACACCTTC

size: NA
D: TRBD1
V: TRBV5-1
length: 14
J: TRBJ2-3
CDR3: CATGATGGKDTQYF
DNA: TGCGCCACCGGGGCGACAGGGGGCAAAGATACGCAGTATTTT